This T cell receptor (beta chain) was sequenced during a study of T cell responses to AZD1222 COVID-19 vaccine. Concerning this clone itself: No antigen is known for it.

Data came from immunoSEQ multiplex PCR; TCRdb stores just in-frame clones and leaves some out. The top ten hold 5.1% of the sample, which has around 160,000 clones, about 89% seen once. With V trimmed by 7 bases and J by 0 bases, 14 bases remained unmatched. CDR3 length equals 17 residues. The germline CDR1 and CDR2 sequences are SGHKS and YYEKEE (reference sequence). Study-wide results and limits: The donor group comprised mostly white British people and more females; the analysis possibly underestimated clonal diversity. Only six or seven AZD1222 recipients tested seropositive at baseline.

The chain links TRBV5-5 to TRBJ2-7; TRBD2 agrees at 9 bases. Sequenced material: peripheral blood, taken on day 0 of AZD1222 vaccination. This TCR derives from an adult in good health. The CDR3 bases are TGTGCCAGCGCTTCTCTTGAGGGTAGCGGGAGCTCCTACGAGCAGTACTTC. It is translated as CASASLEGSGSSYEQYF.